This T cell receptor beta chain was observed in a study of shared clonotypes between healthy human individuals (dated by TCRdb to 2018 to 2020). Background on the whole study: The cohort comprised a couple of women and a few men aged 18 to 49 years. For each donor, CD4 naive and CD4 memory were each given three plates, CD8 naive was given two plates, and CD8 memory was given one plate. Blood TCR repertoires of five healthy adults were deeply sequenced to estimate repertoire size and the extent of clonotype sharing between individuals. Libraries were prepared and TCR repertoires were sequenced by different laboratories using diverse techniques, in order to increase sequencing depth and limit assay-specific biases. Per donor, leukapheresis produced somewhere between about 0.94 and 9.5 billion PBMCs. Study-level results and caveats: Pairwise subsampling indicated that sequencing depth was expected to affect the degree of clonotype sharing among donors. When a few donors were compared, the shared fraction of clonotypes was about 5% for naive CD4, approximately 3.5% for naive CD8, more than 2% for memory CD4, and around 0.37% for memory CD8. Compared with non-shared clonotypes, clonotypes shared by all four sorted-subset donors had higher generation probabilities. Only blood was sampled, and tissue TCR repertoires likely differ from those in blood. Because the study included only a small number of donors, the genetic and exposure-history diversity represented was limited. Even with the large sequencing depth, rarefaction of the sorted-subset datasets indicated that sequencing was incomplete. Naive subsets generally had larger estimated clonotype richness than memory subsets.

Using the deep immunoSEQ assay, multiplex PCR amplified TCR CDR3 regions from genomic DNA. Extracted genomic DNA from each cell subset was distributed evenly across all wells of several immunoSEQ 96-well plates, and each plate was treated as a replicate. For sorted subsets, roughly 200 ng of genomic DNA, equivalent to around 30,000 T cell genomes, went into each replicate PCR. The purified libraries were quantified using a Qubit 3.0 fluorometer, sized with a Bioanalyzer 2100, and then quantified again using the KAPA Library Quantification kit. A separate single-read 150-cycle Illumina NextSeq 550 flow cell was used to sequence each immunoSEQ 96-well plate. Per the source publication's procedure: The immunoSEQ output contained only junctional sequences without quality scores, so filtering could not match that applied to full-length reads. To assign V/J genes and CDR3, sequences were annotated against IMGT germline references using PyIR, a Python wrapper for IgBLAST v1.9. Any read was removed if the V/J assignment was weak (E-value above 1e-6), the CDR3 was missing, or the read contained stop codons, out-of-frame junctions, or ambiguous translated residues. A V3J clonotype was defined by an identical inferred V gene, J gene, and CDR3 amino acid sequence. The percentage overlap between two repertoires was calculated by dividing the number of shared unique clonotypes by the size of the smaller repertoire. Repertoire richness was assessed with RTK rarefaction, the Chao1 estimator, and Recon v2.1 estimates of unobserved clonotypes. OLGA was used to compute generation probabilities for all TCRbeta clonotypes that the gDNA method yielded from a handful of donors. As stored in TCRdb, this immuneACCESS dataset retains in-frame rearrangements with V and J assigned. A fraction of the clones does not appear; measured against another copy, unresolved V genes explain less than half of the discrepancy, and the remainder lacks a known reason. V and J calls and clone size come straight from that table; D and trimming were deduced from the DNA. Here the sample has more than 2,000,000 clones; over 85% occur a single time. The leading ten clones occupy 0.39% of the sample.

The donors were healthy, HIV-negative adults with no recently reported acute infections or vaccinations. Every donor was a Caucasian adult living in Nashville, Tennessee, USA. CD4+ T cells were enriched by magnetic negative selection, after which naive cells were positively selected on CD45RA and the negative fraction was taken as the memory subset. After blood collection by leukapheresis, PBMCs were isolated using Ficoll-Histopaque density gradient centrifugation and then cryopreserved in the vapor phase of liquid nitrogen. Analytical flow cytometry was used to check the purity and quantity of each magnetically sorted T cell population. Genomic DNA was isolated from every sorted fraction and measured by UV absorbance on a Nanodrop 2000c. CDR1 and CDR2 were assigned from the germline V gene as MDHEN and SYDVKM. The trim is 6 bases for V and 8 bases for J, with a gap of 14 bases between the germline ends. Including cysteine and phenylalanine, the CDR3 has 13 amino acids. Solely the CDR3 DNA is kept, with 39 bases framed from the first base.

On this clone itself: Its antigen has not been determined. Base qualities are not provided; no much larger clone lies one nucleotide away.

The source material was naive CD4+ T cells from PBMCs. The cell subset or site label, read with the paper, signifies: CD45RA+ positively selected. This chain joins TRBV28 to TRBJ2-1; 6 matching bases give a weak D call of TRBD1. This receptor was taken from a man between 18 and 35 years old in good health. Some clones in this sample may be carry-over from other donors' samples. The CDR3 protein: CASRDNREYEQFF. Here is the DNA: TGTGCCAGCAGGGACAACAGGGAGTATGAGCAGTTCTTC.